This entry lists 3 T cell receptor beta chains sequenced from one sample in a study of T cells in Graves' hyperthyroidism and ophthalmopathy. TCR beta CDR3 regions were amplified from RNA transcripts. When the TCR CDR3 underwent first-round RT-PCR, the HTBI primer set was used. TCRdb passed the multiplex PCR reads through MiXCR, listing each CDR3 protein once. The sample lists hundreds of thousands of distinct CDR3 sequences; roughly 40% were seen once. Material for sequencing was blood. All receptors derive from a man aged 18 to 30 with Graves' hyperthyroidism.

This clonotype came up many times. The chain uses TRBV29-1 and TRBJ1-1, with unresolved D. V was shortened by 2 bases and J by 1 base, with 14 bases between the two germline ends. Germline CDR1 reads SQVTM; CDR2 reads ANQGSEA. This CDR3 spans 15 amino acids. CDR3 sequence (DNA): TGCAGCGTTGAATTGGCGGAGGCAGCGAACACTGAAGCTTTCTTT. It yields the protein CSVELAEAANTEAFF.

The J gene is TRBJ1-1, the V gene TRBV2, with no clear D. V was shortened by 8 bases and J by 6 bases, with 22 bases between the two germline ends. This CDR3 is built from 15 residues. Looked up from germline, CDR1 is SNHLY and CDR2 is FYNNEI. CDR3 nucleotide sequence: TGTGCCAGCTCACCATGGGCCCCCTTGGGCTCTGAAGCTTTCTTT. It encodes CASSPWAPLGSEAFF. Filled out from reference TRBV2 and TRBJ1-1, the complete variable domain reads EPEVTQTPSHQVTQMGQEVILRCVPISNHLYFYWYRQILGQKVEFLVSFYNNEISEKSEIFDDQFSVERPDGSNFTLKIRSTKLEDSAMYFCASSPWAPLGSEAFFGQGTRLTVV.

The gene calls are TRBV12-3 or TRBV12-4 and TRBJ1-1; tentative D call: TRBD1 (5 bases). Trimming took off 1 base at V and 4 bases at J, with 10 bases between the two ends. The CDR3 sequence is 14 residues long. CDR3 DNA sequence: TGTGCCAGCAGTTTAGGCCCAAGGGGCACTGAAGCTTTCTTT. The encoded protein is CASSLGPRGTEAFF.